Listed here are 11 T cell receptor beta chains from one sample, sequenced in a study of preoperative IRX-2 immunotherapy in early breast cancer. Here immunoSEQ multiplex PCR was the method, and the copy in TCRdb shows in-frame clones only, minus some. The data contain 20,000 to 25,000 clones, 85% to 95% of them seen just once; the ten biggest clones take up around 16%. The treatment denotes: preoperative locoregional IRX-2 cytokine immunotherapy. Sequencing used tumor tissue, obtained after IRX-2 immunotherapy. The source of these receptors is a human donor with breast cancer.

CDR3 amino acids: CASSLEDSATEAFF. The CDR3, as DNA: TGTGCCAGCAGCTTAGAGGACTCGGCCACTGAAGCTTTCTTT. The rearrangement joins TRBV7-9 to TRBJ1-1; D not resolved. Germline V gene sequence: CDR1 SEHNR, CDR2 FQNEAQ (reference sequence). CDR3 length: 14 amino acids. The V end was cut by 1 base, the J end by 4 bases, with 10 bases between.

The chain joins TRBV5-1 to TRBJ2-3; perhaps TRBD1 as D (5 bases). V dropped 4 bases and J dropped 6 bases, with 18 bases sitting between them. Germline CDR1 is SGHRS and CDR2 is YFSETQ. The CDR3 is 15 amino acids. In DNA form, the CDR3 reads TGCGCCAGCAGCACCGGACATTCTAGGGCGGATACGCAGTATTTT. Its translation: CASSTGHSRADTQYF.

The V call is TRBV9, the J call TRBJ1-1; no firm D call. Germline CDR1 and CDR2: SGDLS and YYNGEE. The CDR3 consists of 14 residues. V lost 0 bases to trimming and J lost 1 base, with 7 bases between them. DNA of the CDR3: TGTGCCAGCAGCGTAGGCGCGGGGAACACTGAAGCTTTCTTT. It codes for CASSVGAGNTEAFF.

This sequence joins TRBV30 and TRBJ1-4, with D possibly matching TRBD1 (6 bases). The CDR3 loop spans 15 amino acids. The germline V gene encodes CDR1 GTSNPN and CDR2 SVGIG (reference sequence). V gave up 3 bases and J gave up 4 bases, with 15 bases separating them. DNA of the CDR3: TGTGCCTGGAGCCCTCTGGAAGGGGGTAATGAAAAACTGTTTTTT. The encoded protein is CAWSPLEGGNEKLFF. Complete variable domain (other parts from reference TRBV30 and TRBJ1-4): SQTIHQWPATLVQPVGSPLSLECTVEGTSNPNLYWYRQAAGRGLQLLFYSVGIGQISSEVPQNLSASRPQDRQFILSSKKLLLSDSGFYLCAWSPLEGGNEKLFFGSGTQLSVL.

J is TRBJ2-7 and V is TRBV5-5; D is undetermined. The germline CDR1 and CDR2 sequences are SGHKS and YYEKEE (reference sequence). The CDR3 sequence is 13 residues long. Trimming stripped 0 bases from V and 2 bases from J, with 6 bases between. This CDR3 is CASSLGDAYEQYF. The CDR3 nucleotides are TGTGCCAGCAGCTTGGGAGATGCCTACGAGCAGTACTTC.

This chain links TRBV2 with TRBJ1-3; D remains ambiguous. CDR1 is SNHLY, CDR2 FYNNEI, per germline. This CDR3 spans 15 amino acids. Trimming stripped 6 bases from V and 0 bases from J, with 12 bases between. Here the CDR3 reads CASRSEGNSGNTIYF. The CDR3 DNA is TGTGCCAGCAGATCCGAAGGGAACTCTGGAAACACCATATATTTT. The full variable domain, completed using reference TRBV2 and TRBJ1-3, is EPEVTQTPSHQVTQMGQEVILRCVPISNHLYFYWYRQILGQKVEFLVSFYNNEISEKSEIFDDQFSVERPDGSNFTLKIRSTKLEDSAMYFCASRSEGNSGNTIYFGEGSWLTVV.

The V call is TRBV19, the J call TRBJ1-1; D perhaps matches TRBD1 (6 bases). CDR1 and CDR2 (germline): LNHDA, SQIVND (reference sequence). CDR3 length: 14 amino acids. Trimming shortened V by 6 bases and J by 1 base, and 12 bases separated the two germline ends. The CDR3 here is CASSNREWNTEAFF. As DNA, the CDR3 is TGTGCCAGTAGCAACAGGGAATGGAACACTGAAGCTTTCTTT.

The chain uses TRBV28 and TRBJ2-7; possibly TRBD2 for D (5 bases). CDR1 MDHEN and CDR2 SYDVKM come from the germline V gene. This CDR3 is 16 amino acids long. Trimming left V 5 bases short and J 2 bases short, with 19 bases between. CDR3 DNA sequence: TGTGCCAGCAGTCCAAGACCGACCCGGGGAACCTACGAGCAGTACTTC. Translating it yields CASSPRPTRGTYEQYF.

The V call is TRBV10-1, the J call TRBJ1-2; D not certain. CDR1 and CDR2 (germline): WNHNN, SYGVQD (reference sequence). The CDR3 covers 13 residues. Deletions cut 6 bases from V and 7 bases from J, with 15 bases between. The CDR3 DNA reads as TGCGCCAGCAGCCGGACGGGCTCTGGTGGCTACACCTTC. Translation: CASSRTGSGGYTF.

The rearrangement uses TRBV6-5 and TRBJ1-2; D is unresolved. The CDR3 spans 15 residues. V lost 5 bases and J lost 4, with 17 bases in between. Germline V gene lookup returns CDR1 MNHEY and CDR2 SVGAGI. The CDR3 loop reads CASSNSGGVIYGYTF. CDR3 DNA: TGTGCCAGCAGTAACAGCGGCGGTGTTATCTATGGCTACACCTTC.

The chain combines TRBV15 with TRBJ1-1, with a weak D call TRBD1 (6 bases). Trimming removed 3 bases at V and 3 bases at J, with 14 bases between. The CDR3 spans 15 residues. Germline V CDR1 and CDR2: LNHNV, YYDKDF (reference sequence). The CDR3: CATSSLGGRYTEAFF. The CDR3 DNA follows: TGTGCCACCAGCAGTCTAGGGGGGCGGTACACTGAAGCTTTCTTT.